This TCR beta chain stems from a study of blood T cell repertoires in COVID-19. Study context: The analysed material was cDNA or gDNA that came from T cells, B-cell-depleted T cells, or PBMCs.

V lost 7 bases and J lost 9; bases outside the gene matches: 9. From germline, CDR1 is SQVTM and CDR2 ANQGSEA. The CDR3 extends over 13 amino acids. The assay was immunoSEQ multiplex PCR, and TCRdb's table has in-frame clones only and misses some. This table has about 380,000 clones, roughly 85% appearing once. The clonotype was recovered from a woman younger than 35 with acute or convalescent COVID-19. Sequenced: peripheral blood. The rearrangement links TRBV29-1 to TRBJ2-1; TRBD1 aligns across 10 bases. The CDR3 loop is CSADRGRRGEQFF. CDR3 coding DNA: TGCAGCGCAGACAGGGGGCGTCGTGGTGAGCAGTTCTTC.